The 20 T cell receptor beta chains reported below all come from one sample, sequenced in a study of T-cell reconstitution after alpha-beta-depleted transplantation in children (dated by TCRdb to about 2016). The receptor library was made with PCR. The data were produced on an Illumina HiSeq 2500. To normalize quantification of the TCRbeta repertoire, the TCR libraries were built with molecular barcoding that relied on unique molecular identifiers. TCRdb redid the processing of the public reads, applying fastp at Q25 and MiXCR, and retained in-frame beta chains. Under each unique CDR3 protein, matching rows form one entry showing the most common genes and DNA. The sample table lists almost 500,000 distinct CDR3 sequences, around an eighth of them with a count of one. The ten largest account for approximately 5.4% of the sample. The specimen comprised PBMCs from the stem cell graft donor, sampled from the stem cell graft. The receptors derive from a human donor who donated a stem cell graft to a child with combined immunodeficiency.

This chain connects TRBV27 to TRBJ2-7; D ambiguous. Trimming shortened V by 2 bases and J by 5 bases, and 10 bases separated the two germline ends. This CDR3 comprises 13 residues. Germline V CDR1 and CDR2: MNHEY, SMNVEV (reference sequence). Written as DNA, the CDR3 is TGTGCCAGCAGTTTAGACTGGGTAAACGAGCAGTACTTC. This codes for CASSLDWVNEQYF.

This clonotype was seen more than once but under ten times. The V gene is TRBV5-1, the J gene TRBJ2-1; D is possibly TRBD1 or TRBD2 (5 bases each). Per the germline V gene, CDR1 is SGHRS and CDR2 is YFSETQ. Trimming left V 0 bases short and J 0 bases short, with 19 bases between. This CDR3 has 19 amino acids. The CDR3 loop is CASSLEGTPLDGSYNEQFF. The CDR3 DNA follows: TGCGCCAGCAGCTTGGAGGGGACCCCCTTAGATGGCTCCTACAATGAGCAGTTCTTC.

The J gene is TRBJ2-3, the V gene TRBV9; 7 nucleotides agree with TRBD2. Germline V lookup: CDR1 SGDLS, CDR2 YYNGEE. Trimming removed 5 bases from V and 4 bases from J; junction bases left unmatched: 7. The CDR3 is 14 amino acids. CDR3 nucleotide sequence: TGTGCCAGCAGTCACCAAACTAGCGCAGATACGCAGTATTTT. It is translated as CASSHQTSADTQYF.

This clonotype appeared many times. This chain uses TRBV12-3 or TRBV12-4 with TRBJ2-1; unclear D gene. With 2 bases removed from V and 4 bases from J, the gap between germline ends came to 6 bases. This CDR3 comprises 13 residues. The CDR3 region has the DNA TGTGCCAGCAGTTTAAAGGGTTACAATGAGCAGTTCTTC. Translating gives CASSLKGYNEQFF.

This sequence joins TRBV13 and TRBJ2-3; TRBD2 agrees at 11 bases. CDR1 PRHDT and CDR2 FYEKMQ come from the germline V gene (reference sequence). CDR3 length: 16 residues. J was trimmed by 2 bases and V by 5 bases; bases with no gene match: 6. The CDR3 sequence: CASSPRLAGYTDTQYF. As DNA, the CDR3 is TGTGCCAGCAGCCCACGACTAGCGGGGTACACAGATACGCAGTATTTT.

This clonotype was recorded many times. J is TRBJ2-1 and V is TRBV3-1; 13 bases agree with TRBD2. J was trimmed by 8 bases and V by 0 bases; bases with no gene match: 10. The germline gives CDR1 LGHDT, CDR2 YNNKEL (reference sequence). The CDR3 length is 18 residues. The DNA of the CDR3 is TGTGCCAGCAGCCAAGAAGAGGGGGACGGACTAGCGGGGGATGAGCAGTTCTTC. Translation: CASSQEEGDGLAGDEQFF.

In its sample, this clonotype was seen many times. The chain carries TRBV7-2 and TRBJ2-1; D not resolved. Trimming stripped 0 bases from V and 0 bases from J, with 9 bases between. The germline CDR1 and CDR2 sequences are SGHTA and FQGNSA. There are 16 residues in the CDR3. CDR3 nucleotide sequence: TGTGCCAGCAGCTTAGCGATCCAAAGCTCCTACAATGAGCAGTTCTTC. Translating gives CASSLAIQSSYNEQFF. Together with reference TRBV7-2 and TRBJ2-1, the CDR3 gives the full variable domain: GAGVSQSPSNKVTEKGKDVELRCDPISGHTALYWYRQSLGQGLEFLIYFQGNSAPDKSGLPSDRFSAERTGGSVSTLTIQRTQQEDSAVYLCASSLAIQSSYNEQFFGPGTRLTVL.

With regard to this clonotype: A read error may be the cause here, since a much bigger clone is one base away. V is TRBV20-1 and J is TRBJ2-3; 7 nucleotides line up with TRBD2. Germline trimming cut 8 bases from V and 6 bases from J; bases unmatched to any gene: 14. The V gene's germline CDR1 is DFQATT and CDR2 SNEGSKA (reference sequence). The CDR3 runs to 14 residues. CDR3 loop: CSTSSGLDSDTQYF. CDR3 sequence (DNA): TGCAGTACGTCTAGCGGTCTAGATTCCGATACGCAGTATTTT.

There are many counts of this clonotype. CDR3: CASSQSQLGQQFF. The CDR3 coding sequence is TGCGCCAGCAGCCAATCCCAACTGGGGCAGCAGTTCTTC. This chain connects TRBV4-3 to TRBJ2-1; the D gene is possibly TRBD1 (5 bases). The CDR3 is 13 amino acids. Germline CDR1 LGHNA, CDR2 YSLEER. V was pared by 2 bases and J by 11 bases, with 13 bases between.

In this sample, this clonotype turned up many times. The genes are TRBV12-3 or TRBV12-4 and TRBJ1-1, with TRBD1 as a possible D gene (5 bases). The CDR3 runs 11 residues. The V and J ends lost 5 bases and 7 bases respectively, with 8 bases between them. The CDR3 DNA reads as TGTGCCAGCAGTCGGGACGGTGAAGCTTTCTTT. This gives the protein CASSRDGEAFF.

This clonotype was seen many times. The V gene is TRBV10-3, the J gene TRBJ2-7; TRBD1 aligns across 8 bases. The length of the CDR3 is 14 residues. Germline-derived CDR1 and CDR2 are ENHRY and SYGVKD. V was clipped by 3 bases and J by 1 base; unmatched bases: 2. The chain's CDR3 is CAISDRTGSYEQYF. The CDR3 bases are TGTGCCATCAGTGATAGGACAGGGTCCTACGAGCAGTACTTC.

The sample holds many counts of this clonotype. The chain has TRBV4-3 and TRBJ1-6; D is undetermined. The CDR3 runs 13 residues. Germline CDR1 and CDR2: LGHNA and YSLEER. Trimming took off 1 base at V and 10 bases at J, with 8 bases between the two ends. The CDR3 loop reads CASSQGVGSPLHF. CDR3 DNA: TGCGCCAGCAGCCAAGGGGTTGGATCACCCCTCCACTTT.

In this sample, this clonotype turned up many times. The rearrangement uses TRBV28 and TRBJ2-5; D perhaps matches TRBD1 (5 bases). V was cut by 6 bases and J by 1 base, with 12 bases left in between. The CDR3 is 14 amino acids. CDR1 is MDHEN, CDR2 SYDVKM, per germline. The CDR3 nucleotides are TGTGCCAGCAGCCTCCGACAGATCCAAGAGACCCAGTACTTC. Its translation: CASSLRQIQETQYF.

The chain uses TRBV7-9 and TRBJ1-6; no firm D call. Between the trimmed V and J ends, which lost 5 bases and 7 bases, there was a span of 9 bases. Germline V gene data show CDR1 as SEHNR and CDR2 as FQNEAQ (reference sequence). This CDR3 is built from 13 residues. CDR3 sequence: CASSATGNSPLHF. DNA of the CDR3: TGTGCCAGCAGCGCTACGGGCAATTCACCCCTCCACTTT.

The chain carries TRBV20-1 and TRBJ2-7, with TRBD2 as a possible D gene (6 bases). There are 11 residues in the CDR3. Germline CDR1 and CDR2: DFQATT and SNEGSKA (reference sequence). Trimming shortened V by 5 bases and J by 10 bases, and 15 bases separated the two germline ends. In nucleotides, the CDR3 is TGCAGTGCTGGGAGACTAGGAATACAGTACTTC. As protein: CSAGRLGIQYF.

This clonotype was seen ten or more times. J is TRBJ2-1 and V is TRBV12-3 or TRBV12-4, with unresolved D. CDR3 length: 13 amino acids. Trimming took off 4 bases at V and 1 base at J, with 5 bases between the two ends. Written as DNA, the CDR3 is TGTGCCAGCAGTTCCGCTTCCTACAATGAGCAGTTCTTC. Protein sequence: CASSSASYNEQFF.

The sample holds many counts of this clonotype. V usage is TRBV4-3 and J usage is TRBJ2-1, with D maybe TRBD2 (6 bases). This CDR3 spans 16 amino acids. V lost 3 bases, J lost 4 bases, and 16 bases lay in between. From germline, CDR1 is LGHNA and CDR2 YSLEER. CDR3 nucleotides: TGCGCCAGCAGCCAGAATGCCGGCGGGGAGTACAATGAGCAGTTCTTC. Encoded protein: CASSQNAGGEYNEQFF.

In this sample, this clonotype turned up a few times. The chain joins TRBV7-2 to TRBJ1-4, with TRBD1 matching 7 bases. There are 12 residues in the CDR3. The ends lost 4 bases at V and 7 bases at J; junction bases unmatched: 0. From germline, CDR1 is SGHTA and CDR2 FQGNSA. This CDR3 reads CASSWTGEKLFF. CDR3 DNA: TGTGCCAGCAGCTGGACAGGTGAAAAACTGTTTTTT. Full variable domain (rest looked up from reference TRBV7-2 and TRBJ1-4): GAGVSQSPSNKVTEKGKDVELRCDPISGHTALYWYRQSLGQGLEFLIYFQGNSAPDKSGLPSDRFSAERTGGSVSTLTIQRTQQEDSAVYLCASSWTGEKLFFGSGTQLSVL.

V and J are TRBV11-2 and TRBJ2-6; D gene unclear. Germline CDR1 reads SGHAT; CDR2 reads FQNNGV. This CDR3 is built from 17 residues. Trimming left V 0 bases short and J 4 bases short, with 13 bases between. CDR3 amino acids: CASSLESPWAGANVLTF. For the CDR3, the DNA is TGTGCCAGCAGCTTAGAATCCCCCTGGGCGGGGGCCAACGTCCTGACTTTC.

In its sample, this clonotype was seen many times. V is TRBV20-1 and J is TRBJ2-3; D may be TRBD1 or TRBD2 (5 bases each). The CDR3 loop spans 12 amino acids. Germline lookup yields CDR1 DFQATT and CDR2 SNEGSKA (reference sequence). V was shortened by 7 bases and J by 2 bases, with 10 bases between the two germline ends. The CDR3 DNA reads TGCAGTGAACGAGGGACCACAGATACGCAGTATTTT. It specifies CSERGTTDTQYF.